This T cell receptor (beta chain) derives from a study of neurological immune-mediated disorders (dated by TCRdb to about 2019). About the investigation overall: Among the roughly 34 multiple sclerosis patients, relapsing-remitting MS was present in around 31 and secondary progressive MS was present in 3. Peripheral blood TCR-beta repertoires from patients with HTLV-I-associated myelopathy (HAM/TSP), patients with multiple sclerosis, and healthy controls were compared in the study using UMI-based sequencing. The approximately 96 TCR-beta libraries covered PBMC samples along with longitudinal samples, technical triplicates, and paired sorted CD4+ and CD8+ T-cell subsets. Of the approximately 66 subjects in the cohort, about 15 were HAM/TSP patients, approximately 35 were multiple sclerosis patients, and 20 were healthy controls. What the authors observed across the whole study: TCR clonal expansion was greatest in HAM/TSP patients and smallest in MS patients, who ranked below even healthy controls. No clinical or MRI features were associated with the MS cluster, and the authors said that larger cohorts are needed. Expanded clones from different subjects shared no identical CDR3 amino acid sequences, which suggests that TCR-beta repertoires were private in all groups. Repertoires from 18 of 34 MS patients were grouped by phylogenetic analysis into a cluster of related CDR3 sequences, suggesting a possible repertoire-level signature.

As to this clonotype: Its antigen remains unidentified. Per-base quality was not reported, and no clone a single base away is much larger than it.

cDNA was synthesized by template-switch 5'RACE using a primer with a 10-nucleotide random unique molecular identifier that tagged each TCR transcript. Every sequencing run covered 15-18 subjects and yielded more than 200 million TCR-beta sequences. The RNeasy kit was used for extraction of total RNA. The KAPA Real-time Library Amplification kit was used to amplify TCR-beta VDJ regions with primers for the TCR constant region and the 5'RACE anchor. A first PCR added sample indexes and Illumina adaptors, and a second PCR then raised library yield. The roughly 650 bp TCR product was size-selected on a 2% E-gel SizeSelection system after Ampure bead purification. Before pooling, library quality was checked on a Bioanalyzer, concentration was measured with Qubit, and libraries were quantified with the Kapa Library Quantification kit. An Illumina HiSeq 2500 was used to sequence the libraries paired-end at 2 x 150 bp. To increase sequence diversity, roughly 24-32% phiX was spiked into each library pool. From the authors' description of their analysis: Quality-filtered reads were processed with the UMI-based MiGEC pipeline, which removed over 75% of raw TCR sequences during error correction. IMGT germline references were used for alignment of VDJ genes, and clonotypes were defined by a unique CDR3 amino acid sequence together with V-J genes. Clonal expansion, Shannon diversity and CDR3 relatedness were evaluated with VDJtools (CalcPairwiseDistances, ClusterSamples), while phylogenetic trees were built in CLCbio workbench. Using coefficient-of-variation modelling across technical triplicates, the study counted a clone as expanded if it had at least 8 unique UMIs. TCRdb itself trimmed the public reads at Q25 with fastp, ran MiXCR and retained productive beta chains. Rows matching on CDR3 protein sequence are summarized as one entry with the most common DNA and genes. The V and J calls and clone size are TCRdb's, not the authors'. The table for this sample lists approximately 9,400 distinct CDR3 sequences; 22% of them were counted only once. About an eighth of the sample is in the top ten clones.

TCR libraries for sorted subsets were made from 750,000 to 1,000,000 sorted CD4+ or CD8+ T cells. Multiple sclerosis patients were enrolled in a US clinical protocol evaluating disease progression by magnetic resonance imaging. PBMCs were separated from peripheral blood using Ficoll-Hypaque density gradient centrifugation and then cryopreserved in liquid nitrogen. Paired sorted CD4+ and CD8+ subsets came from healthy controls, HAM/TSP patients and MS patients. Between the V and J ends, shortened by 4 bases and 2 bases respectively, the junction contains 13 bases. Measured from the cysteine to the phenylalanine, the CDR3 is 15 residues long. Only the CDR3 DNA stays, 45 bases, in frame from base 1. The germline V gene specifies SGHTA as CDR1 and FQGTGA as CDR2.

Material for sequencing was CD8+ T cells from blood. The sequence joins TRBV7-3 to TRBJ2-3; the D segment is perhaps TRBD1 or TRBD2, each sharing 5 matched bases. The TCR sequence derives from a woman aged 40-49 years with multiple sclerosis. Here the CDR3 is given as CASSSSGASTDTQYF. The DNA reads as follows: TGTGCCAGCAGCTCGTCCGGGGCCTCCACAGATACGCAGTATTTT.